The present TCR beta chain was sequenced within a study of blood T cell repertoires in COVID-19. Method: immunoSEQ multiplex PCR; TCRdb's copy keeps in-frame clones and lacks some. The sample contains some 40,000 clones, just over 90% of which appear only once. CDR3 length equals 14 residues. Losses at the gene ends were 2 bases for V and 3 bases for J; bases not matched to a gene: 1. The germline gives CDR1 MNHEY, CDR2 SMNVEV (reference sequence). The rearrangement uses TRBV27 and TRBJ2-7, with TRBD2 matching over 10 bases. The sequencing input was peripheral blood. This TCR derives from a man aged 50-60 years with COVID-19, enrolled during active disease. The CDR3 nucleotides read TGTGCCAGCAGTTTAACTAGCGGGGTCTACGAGCAGTACTTC. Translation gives CASSLTSGVYEQYF.